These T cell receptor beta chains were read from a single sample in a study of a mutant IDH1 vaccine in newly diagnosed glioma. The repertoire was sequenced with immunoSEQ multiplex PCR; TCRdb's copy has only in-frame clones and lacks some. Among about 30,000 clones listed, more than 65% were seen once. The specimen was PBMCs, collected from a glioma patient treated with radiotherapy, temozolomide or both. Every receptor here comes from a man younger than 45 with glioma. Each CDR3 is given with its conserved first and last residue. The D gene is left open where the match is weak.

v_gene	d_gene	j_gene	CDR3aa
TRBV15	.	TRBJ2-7	CATSRDREGEQYF
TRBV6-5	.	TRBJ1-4	CASSYMSLGDEKLFF
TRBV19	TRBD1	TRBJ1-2	CASRRTGGSYLDGYTF
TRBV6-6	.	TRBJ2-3	CASSYWAEQGDTQYF
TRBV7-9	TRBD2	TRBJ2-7	CASSPKWTSAYVGYEQYF
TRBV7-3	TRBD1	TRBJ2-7	CASSYGQGVYEQYF
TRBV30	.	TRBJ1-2	CAWAEVLHYGYTF
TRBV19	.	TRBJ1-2	CASSIDPRNYGYTF
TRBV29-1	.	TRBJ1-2	CSAETDYGYTF
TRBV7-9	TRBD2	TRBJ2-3	CASSLTSGRATDTQYF